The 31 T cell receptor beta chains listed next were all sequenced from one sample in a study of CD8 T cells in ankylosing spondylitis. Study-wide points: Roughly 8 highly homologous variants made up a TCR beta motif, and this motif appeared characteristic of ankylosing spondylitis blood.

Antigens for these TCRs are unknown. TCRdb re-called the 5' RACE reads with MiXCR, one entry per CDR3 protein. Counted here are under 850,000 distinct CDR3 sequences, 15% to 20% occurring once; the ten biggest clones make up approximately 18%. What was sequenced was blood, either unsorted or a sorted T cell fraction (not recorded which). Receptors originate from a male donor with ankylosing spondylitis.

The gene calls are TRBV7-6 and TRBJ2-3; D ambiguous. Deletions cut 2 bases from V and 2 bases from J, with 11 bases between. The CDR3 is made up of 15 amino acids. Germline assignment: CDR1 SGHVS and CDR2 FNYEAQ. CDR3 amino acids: CASSLYGFLTDTQYF. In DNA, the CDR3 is TGTGCCAGCAGCTTATATGGATTTCTCACAGATACGCAGTATTTT.

The CDR3 DNA sequence: TGTGCCACCAGTGATTTGAATCCGGGGGCGGGGGAGACCCAGTACTTC. Its protein product is CATSDLNPGAGETQYF. The chain joins TRBV24-1 to TRBJ2-5, with D possibly being TRBD1 or TRBD2 (6 bases each). This CDR3 has 16 residues. V was clipped by 0 bases and J by 5 bases, with 15 bases between them. Germline V lookup: CDR1 KGHDR, CDR2 SFDVKD.

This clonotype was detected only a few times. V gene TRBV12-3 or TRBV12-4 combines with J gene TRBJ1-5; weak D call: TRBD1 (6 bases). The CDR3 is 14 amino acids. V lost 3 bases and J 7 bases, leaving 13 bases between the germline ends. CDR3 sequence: CASSFLGGGQPQHF. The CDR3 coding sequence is TGTGCCAGCAGTTTCCTAGGGGGAGGACAGCCCCAGCATTTT.

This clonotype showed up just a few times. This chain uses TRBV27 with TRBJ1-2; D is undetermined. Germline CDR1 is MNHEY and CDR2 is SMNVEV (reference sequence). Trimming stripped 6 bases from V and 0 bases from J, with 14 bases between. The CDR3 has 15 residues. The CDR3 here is CASRPRNRANYGYTF. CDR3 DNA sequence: TGTGCCAGCAGGCCTCGAAACAGAGCTAACTATGGCTACACCTTC.

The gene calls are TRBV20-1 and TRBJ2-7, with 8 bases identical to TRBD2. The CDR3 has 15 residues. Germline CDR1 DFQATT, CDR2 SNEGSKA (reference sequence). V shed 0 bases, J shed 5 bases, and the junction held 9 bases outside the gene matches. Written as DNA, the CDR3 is TGCAGTGCTAGAGATTTAAGCGGGAGTCTAGACGAGCAGTACTTC. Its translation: CSARDLSGSLDEQYF.

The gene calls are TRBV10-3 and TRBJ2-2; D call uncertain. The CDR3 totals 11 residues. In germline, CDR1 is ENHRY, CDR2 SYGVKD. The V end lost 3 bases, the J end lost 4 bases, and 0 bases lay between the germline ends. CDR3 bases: TGTGCCATCAGTGACACCGGGGAGCTGTTTTTT. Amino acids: CAISDTGELFF.

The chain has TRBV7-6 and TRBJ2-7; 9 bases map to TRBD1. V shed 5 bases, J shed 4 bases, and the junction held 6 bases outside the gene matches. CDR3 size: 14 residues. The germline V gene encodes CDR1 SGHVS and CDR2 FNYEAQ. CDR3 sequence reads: CASSGDRVGYEQYF. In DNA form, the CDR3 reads TGTGCCAGCAGCGGGGACAGGGTGGGATACGAGCAGTACTTC.

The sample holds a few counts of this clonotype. The CDR3 protein is CASRMGQGNYGYTF. The DNA of the CDR3 is TGTGCCAGCAGAATGGGACAGGGGAACTATGGCTACACCTTC. The genes are TRBV6-4 and TRBJ1-2; 10 bases match TRBD1. The CDR3 loop spans 14 amino acids. J lost 2 bases, V lost 6 bases, and 3 bases had no gene match. Germline V CDR1 and CDR2: MRHNA, SNTAGT.

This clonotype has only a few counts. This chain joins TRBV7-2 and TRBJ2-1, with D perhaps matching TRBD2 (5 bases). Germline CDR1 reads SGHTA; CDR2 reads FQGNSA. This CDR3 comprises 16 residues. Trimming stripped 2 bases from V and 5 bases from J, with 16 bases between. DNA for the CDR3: TGTGCCAGCAGCTTAAGGCCTAGCTTAACGGACAATGAGCAGTTCTTC. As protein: CASSLRPSLTDNEQFF.

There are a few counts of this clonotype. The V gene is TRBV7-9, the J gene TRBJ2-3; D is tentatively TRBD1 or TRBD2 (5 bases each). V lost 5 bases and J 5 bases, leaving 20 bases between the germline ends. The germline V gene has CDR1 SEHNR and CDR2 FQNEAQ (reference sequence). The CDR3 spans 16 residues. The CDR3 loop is CASSPLPSGPGDTQYF. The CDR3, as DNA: TGTGCCAGCAGCCCGCTCCCTTCGGGGCCTGGAGATACGCAGTATTTT.

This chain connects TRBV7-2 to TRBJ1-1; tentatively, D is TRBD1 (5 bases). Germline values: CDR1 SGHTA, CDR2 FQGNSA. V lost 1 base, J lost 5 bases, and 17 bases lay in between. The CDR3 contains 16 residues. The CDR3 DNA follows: TGTGCCAGCAGCTTAGAGCCCAGGGCCGTAGGGACTGAAGCTTTCTTT. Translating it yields CASSLEPRAVGTEAFF.

CDR3 sequence reads: CASSLRTWISNTGELFF. Written as DNA, the CDR3 is TGCGCCAGCAGCTTGCGGACATGGATTTCGAACACCGGGGAGCTGTTTTTT. This chain connects TRBV5-1 to TRBJ2-2, with a tentative D call TRBD1 (5 bases). Per germline, CDR1 SGHRS and CDR2 YFSETQ. The CDR3 covers 17 residues. V gave up 1 base and J gave up 0 bases, with 13 bases separating them.

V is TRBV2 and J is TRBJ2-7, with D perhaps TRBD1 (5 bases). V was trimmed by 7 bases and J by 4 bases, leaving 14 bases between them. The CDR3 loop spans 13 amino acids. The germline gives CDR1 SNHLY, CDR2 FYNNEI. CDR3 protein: CASTLRQNYEQYF. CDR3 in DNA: TGTGCCAGCACACTTCGACAGAATTACGAGCAGTACTTC.

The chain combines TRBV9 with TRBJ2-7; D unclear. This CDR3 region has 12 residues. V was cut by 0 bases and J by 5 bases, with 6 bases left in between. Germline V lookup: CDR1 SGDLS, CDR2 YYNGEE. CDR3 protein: CASSVDGHEQYF. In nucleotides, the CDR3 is TGTGCCAGCAGCGTAGACGGACACGAGCAGTACTTC.

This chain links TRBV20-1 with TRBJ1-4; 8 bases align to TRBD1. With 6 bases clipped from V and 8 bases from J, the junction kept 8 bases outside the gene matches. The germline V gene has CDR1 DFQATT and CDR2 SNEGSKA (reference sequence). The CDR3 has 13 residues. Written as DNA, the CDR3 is TGCAGTGCAATCGACAGGGGTAAAGAAAAACTGTTTTTT. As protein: CSAIDRGKEKLFF.

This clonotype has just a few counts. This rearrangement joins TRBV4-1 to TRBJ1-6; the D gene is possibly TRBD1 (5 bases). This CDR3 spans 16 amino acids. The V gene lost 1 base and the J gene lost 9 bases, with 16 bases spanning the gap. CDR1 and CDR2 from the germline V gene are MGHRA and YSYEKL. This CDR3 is CASSQAGTGTVSPLHF. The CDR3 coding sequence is TGCGCCAGCAGCCAAGCCGGGACCGGGACGGTTTCACCCCTCCACTTT.

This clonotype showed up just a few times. CDR3 coding DNA: TGTGCCAGCAGCTTAGGGACTGAATATGAAGCTTTCTTT. It encodes CASSLGTEYEAFF. The J gene is TRBJ1-1, the V gene TRBV7-2; no definite D call. The germline CDR1 and CDR2 sequences are SGHTA and FQGNSA. V was cut by 1 base and J by 7 bases, with 10 bases left in between. This CDR3 is built from 13 residues.

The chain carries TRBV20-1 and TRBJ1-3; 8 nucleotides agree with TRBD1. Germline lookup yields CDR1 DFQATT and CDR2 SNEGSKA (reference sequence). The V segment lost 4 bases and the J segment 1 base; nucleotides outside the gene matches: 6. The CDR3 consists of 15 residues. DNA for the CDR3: TGCAGTGCTACTGACAGGGGCTCATCTGGAAACACCATATATTTT. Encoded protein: CSATDRGSSGNTIYF.

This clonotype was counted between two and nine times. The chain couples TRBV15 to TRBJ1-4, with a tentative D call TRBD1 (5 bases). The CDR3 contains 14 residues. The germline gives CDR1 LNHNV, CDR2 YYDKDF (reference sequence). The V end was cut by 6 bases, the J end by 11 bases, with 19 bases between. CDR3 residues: CATSPGREPGKLFF. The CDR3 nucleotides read TGTGCCACCAGTCCCGGACGGGAGCCAGGGAAACTGTTTTTT.

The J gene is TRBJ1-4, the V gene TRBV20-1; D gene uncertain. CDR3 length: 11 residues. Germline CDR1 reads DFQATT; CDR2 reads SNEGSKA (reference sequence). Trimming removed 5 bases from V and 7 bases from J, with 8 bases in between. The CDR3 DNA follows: TGCAGTGCTCGCCGCCCTGAAAAACTGTTTTTT. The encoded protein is CSARRPEKLFF.

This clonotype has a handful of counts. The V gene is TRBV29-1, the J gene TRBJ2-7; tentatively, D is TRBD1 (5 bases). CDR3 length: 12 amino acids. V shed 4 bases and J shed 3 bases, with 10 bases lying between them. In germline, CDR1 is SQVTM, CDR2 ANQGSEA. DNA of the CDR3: TGCAGCGTTGCTGACACAGGCTACGAGCAGTACTTC. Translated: CSVADTGYEQYF.

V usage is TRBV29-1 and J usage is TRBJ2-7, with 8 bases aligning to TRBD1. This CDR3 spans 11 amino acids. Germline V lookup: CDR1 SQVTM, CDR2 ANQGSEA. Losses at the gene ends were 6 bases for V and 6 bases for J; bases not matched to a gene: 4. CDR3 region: CSVIQGGEQYF. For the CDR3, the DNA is TGCAGCGTGATACAGGGGGGCGAGCAGTACTTC.

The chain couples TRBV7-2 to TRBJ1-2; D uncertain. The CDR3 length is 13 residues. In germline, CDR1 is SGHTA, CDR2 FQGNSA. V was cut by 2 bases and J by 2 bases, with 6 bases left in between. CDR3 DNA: TGTGCCAGCAGCTTAAGTAAGAACTATGGCTACACCTTC. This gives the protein CASSLSKNYGYTF. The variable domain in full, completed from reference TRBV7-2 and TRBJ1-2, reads GAGVSQSPSNKVTEKGKDVELRCDPISGHTALYWYRQSLGQGLEFLIYFQGNSAPDKSGLPSDRFSAERTGGSVSTLTIQRTQQEDSAVYLCASSLSKNYGYTFGSGTRLTVV.

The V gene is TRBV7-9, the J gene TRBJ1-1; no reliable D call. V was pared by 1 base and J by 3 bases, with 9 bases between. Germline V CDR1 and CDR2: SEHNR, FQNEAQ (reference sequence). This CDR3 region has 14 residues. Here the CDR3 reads CASSLGTVDTEAFF. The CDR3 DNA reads TGTGCCAGCAGCTTAGGGACGGTAGACACTGAAGCTTTCTTT.

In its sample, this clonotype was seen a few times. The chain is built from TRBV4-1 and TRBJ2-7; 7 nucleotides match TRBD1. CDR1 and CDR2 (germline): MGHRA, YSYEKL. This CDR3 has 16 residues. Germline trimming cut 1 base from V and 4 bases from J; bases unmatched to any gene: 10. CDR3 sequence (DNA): TGCGCCAGCAGCCAAGCAGCAAGGGCAGGGGGATACGAGCAGTACTTC. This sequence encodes CASSQAARAGGYEQYF.

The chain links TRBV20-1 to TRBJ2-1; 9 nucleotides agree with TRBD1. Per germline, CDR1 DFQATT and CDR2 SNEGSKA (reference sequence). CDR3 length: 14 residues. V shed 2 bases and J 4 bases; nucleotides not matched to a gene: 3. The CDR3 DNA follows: TGCAGTGCTAGACGGACAGGGGATTACAATGAGCAGTTCTTC. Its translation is CSARRTGDYNEQFF.

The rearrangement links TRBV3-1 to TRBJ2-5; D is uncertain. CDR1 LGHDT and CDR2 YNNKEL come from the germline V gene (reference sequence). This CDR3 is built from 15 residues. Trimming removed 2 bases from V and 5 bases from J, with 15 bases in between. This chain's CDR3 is CASSQLAAMGETQYF. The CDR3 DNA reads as TGTGCCAGCAGCCAATTGGCCGCAATGGGGGAGACCCAGTACTTC.

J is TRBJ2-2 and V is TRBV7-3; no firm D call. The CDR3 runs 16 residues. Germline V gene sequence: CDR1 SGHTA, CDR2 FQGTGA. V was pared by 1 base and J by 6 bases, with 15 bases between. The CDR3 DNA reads TGTGCCAGCAGCTTAAGGCCAGTAGGAAGTTCCGGGGAGCTGTTTTTT. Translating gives CASSLRPVGSSGELFF.

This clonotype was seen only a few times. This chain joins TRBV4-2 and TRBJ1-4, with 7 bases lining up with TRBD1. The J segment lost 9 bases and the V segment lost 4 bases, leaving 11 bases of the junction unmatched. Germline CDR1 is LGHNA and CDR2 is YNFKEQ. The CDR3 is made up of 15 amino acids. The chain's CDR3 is CASSLSQGIEQKLFF. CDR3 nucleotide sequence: TGTGCCAGCAGCCTCTCACAGGGGATTGAGCAAAAACTGTTTTTT.

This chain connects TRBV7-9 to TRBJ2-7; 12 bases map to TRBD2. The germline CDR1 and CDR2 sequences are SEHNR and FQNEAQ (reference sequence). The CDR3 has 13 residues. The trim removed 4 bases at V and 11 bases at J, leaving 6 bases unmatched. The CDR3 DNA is TGTGCCAGCAGCTGGATCGGACTAGCGGGAAAGTACTTC. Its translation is CASSWIGLAGKYF. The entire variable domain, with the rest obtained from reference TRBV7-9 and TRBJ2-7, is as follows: DTGVSQNPRHKITKRGQNVTFRCDPISEHNRLYWYRQTLGQGPEFLTYFQNEAQLEKSRLLSDRFSAERPKGSFSTLEIQRTEQGDSAMYLCASSWIGLAGKYFGPGTRLTVT.

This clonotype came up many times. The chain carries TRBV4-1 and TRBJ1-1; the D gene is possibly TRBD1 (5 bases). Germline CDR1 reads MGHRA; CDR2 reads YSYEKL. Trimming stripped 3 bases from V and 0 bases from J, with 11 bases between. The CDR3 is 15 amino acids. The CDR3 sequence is CASSHPGRVNTEAFF. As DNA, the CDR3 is TGCGCCAGCAGCCATCCAGGGAGGGTGAACACTGAAGCTTTCTTT.